The rows below give T cell receptor beta chains drawn from one sample of a study of technical replicates of blood from several donors. The repertoire was sequenced with immunoSEQ multiplex PCR; TCRdb's copy has only in-frame clones and lacks some. The repertoire has roughly 60,000 clones, 86% of them found once; the top ten carry approximately 5%. Material: PBMCs. These receptor sequences come from a human donor in good health. Some clones in this sample may be carry-over from other donors' samples. The CDR3 runs from the conserved cysteine through the conserved F or W. The D gene is left open where the match is weak. Clone size is given for some rows only: seen once, a few or many times, or a class if the clone is expanded.

clone size,D gene,V gene,J gene,CDR3 protein,CDR3 DNA
.,.,TRBV5-1,TRBJ1-6,CASSPGIAGSSYNSPLHF,TGCGCCAGCAGCCCGGGAATAGCGGGGAGCTCCTATAATTCACCCCTCCACTTT
.,.,TRBV5-5,TRBJ2-1,CASSSNGASYNEQFF,TGTGCCAGCAGCTCCAACGGAGCTAGTTACAATGAGCAGTTCTTC
.,.,TRBV7-6,TRBJ2-2,CASSYGHAGELFF,TGTGCCAGCAGCTACGGACACGCCGGGGAGCTGTTTTTT
.,TRBD2,TRBV7-9,TRBJ2-1,CASSPKLAGGLYNEQFF,TGTGCCAGCAGCCCCAAACTAGCGGGAGGCCTCTACAATGAGCAGTTCTTC
few,TRBD2,TRBV5-1,TRBJ2-3,CASSSGTSGPRTDTQYF,TGCGCCAGCAGCTCCGGGACTAGCGGACCTCGCACAGATACGCAGTATTTT
.,TRBD1,TRBV7-2,TRBJ1-2,CASSQGAGNLGGYTF,TGTGCCAGCAGCCAGGGGGCCGGGAACCTTGGGGGCTACACCTTC
.,.,TRBV9,TRBJ1-1,CASSQGLGLNTEAFF,TGTGCCAGCAGCCAGGGGCTCGGGCTGAACACTGAAGCTTTCTTT
.,.,TRBV14,TRBJ1-3,CASSQQGTTIYF,TGTGCCAGCAGCCAACAGGGCACCACCATATATTTT
.,TRBD1,TRBV19,TRBJ2-7,CASSVLGTGVVAEQYF,TGTGCCAGTAGTGTGCTCGGGACAGGGGTTGTGGCCGAGCAGTACTTC
few,TRBD2,TRBV5-3,TRBJ2-7,CARSNLGLAGAYEQYF,TGTGCCAGAAGTAATCTCGGACTAGCGGGAGCATACGAGCAGTACTTC
.,.,TRBV6-5,TRBJ2-5,CASRIPGRQETQYF,TGTGCCAGCAGGATACCTGGGAGGCAAGAGACCCAGTACTTC
.,TRBD1,TRBV7-7,TRBJ2-7,CASSLGQGGNYEQYF,TGTGCCAGCAGCTTGGGACAGGGGGGAAACTACGAGCAGTACTTC
.,.,TRBV11-2,TRBJ2-7,CASNLRGAYEQYF,TGTGCCAGCAACCTTCGGGGGGCTTACGAGCAGTACTTC
few,.,TRBV7-9,TRBJ1-1,CASSLREGAGTEAFF,TGTGCCAGCAGCTTACGGGAGGGCGCGGGCACTGAAGCTTTCTTT
.,.,TRBV7-2,TRBJ2-1,CASSSDSWGSYNEQFF,TGTGCCAGCAGCTCCGACAGCTGGGGCTCCTACAATGAGCAGTTCTTC
.,TRBD2,TRBV27,TRBJ2-1,CASSLVAGDNEQFF,TGTGCCAGCAGTTTAGTAGCGGGAGACAATGAGCAGTTCTTC
.,TRBD1,TRBV4-2,TRBJ1-6,CASSQEFRGSSPLHF,TGTGCCAGCAGCCAAGAGTTCAGGGGGTCCTCACCCCTCCACTTT
.,TRBD1,TRBV5-6,TRBJ1-2,CASSGQGFAYGYTF,TGTGCCAGCAGCGGACAGGGGTTTGCCTATGGCTACACCTTC
.,TRBD2,TRBV10-3,TRBJ2-1,CAISEYPSGSSYNEQFF,TGTGCCATCAGTGAATATCCTAGCGGGAGTTCCTACAATGAGCAGTTCTTC
.,.,TRBV21-1,TRBJ1-3,CASSKEQGSSGNTIYF,TGTGCCAGCAGCAAAGAGCAGGGAAGCTCTGGAAACACCATATATTTT